The entry that follows covers one T cell receptor beta chain sequence. This clonotype was observed a few times. Its antigen has not been determined. Base qualities are not recorded, but no much larger clone differs from it by a single base. V and J are truncated by 2 bases and 5 bases respectively, leaving an intervening sequence of 12 bases. The germline V gene encodes CDR1 KGHDR and CDR2 SFDVKD. The CDR3 runs 15 residues from the cysteine to the phenylalanine. The kept DNA is CDR3 alone, 45 bases in frame from the first base. Donors were 35 to 40 systemically healthy Caucasian individuals from Russia aged roughly 6 to 100 years. Each donor gave about 9.7 milliliters of peripheral blood, drawn into EDTA-treated Vacutainer tubes. Ficoll-Paque density-gradient centrifugation was used to isolate PBMCs, with at least 7 million per sample. Total RNA was extracted from PBMCs with Trizol reagent, with at least 5 micrograms obtained per sample. The percentages of naive CD45RAhigh/CD27high T cells were determined by flow cytometry on a PBMC aliquot from every donor.

The library was produced with 5' RACE. The instrument was an Illumina HiSeq 2500. The second PCR ran for roughly 6 to 11 cycles and used a J-beta primer mix along with a sample-barcoded 5' primer. A template-switch 5' adaptor carrying 12 random nucleotides introduced a unique molecular identifier onto each TCR beta cDNA molecule. Each sample yielded at least 3 million CDR3-containing paired-end reads. First-strand cDNA was synthesized from all RNA with the Mint cDNA synthesis kit, primed by a TRBC-specific oligonucleotide. All cDNA was treated with uracil-DNA glycosylase and then went through a first 18-cycle PCR with the universal primers M1SS and BC2_uni_R. The paper's data handling went like this. For normalization, 1 million high-quality reads were randomly selected from each sample, with every read carrying a distinct molecular identifier. Reads sharing molecular identifiers were discarded rather than binned into consensus sequences. MiTCR, set to a Q25 quality threshold and the strictest error-elimination algorithm, was used for CDR3 identification, clonotype clustering and error correction. A nonparametric unseen species model with Euler transformation was used to estimate a lower bound on total TCR beta diversity. Starting from the raw public reads, TCRdb applied fastp trimming at Q25, assembled clones with MiXCR and retained in-frame beta chains. Here each entry gathers all rows of one CDR3 protein and keeps the most common genes and DNA. It is TCRdb's table, rather than the study itself, that gives the V and J calls and clone size. Within this sample are more than 1.4 million distinct CDR3 sequences, with approximately 40% of them counted one time only. The top ten clones comprise 7.9% of the sample.

This sample is drawn from a study of blood T cells in healthy people across ages (dated by TCRdb to the mid-2010s). Background for the entire study: In model experiments, roughly one uniquely barcoded TCR beta cDNA molecule per two T cells was captured by template switching. To track age-related changes in TCR beta repertoire diversity, the study relied on deep sequencing normalized with unique cDNA molecular identifiers. Four age groups were formed from the donors: young (average about 17 years), middle-aged (more than 35), aged (under 70) and long-lived (more than 75). To avoid experimental bias, donors of different ages were spread randomly across the sequencing lanes. Using the same blood draw, the study looked at two additional independent replicas of 1 million unique cDNA reads for two donors, one aged 18 to 30 and the other aged 80 or older. Broader findings and caveats from the paper: Compared with the aged group, the long-lived group had more naive CD4+ T cells, fewer expanded clones and increased TCR diversity, a pattern suggesting age selection. Estimates of total diversity from one million sequenced T cells were regarded as lower bounds and underestimates. The percentage of naive T cells measured by flow cytometry correlated strongly with observed TCR beta diversity. Donor CMV infection status was unknown, potentially confounding age-related changes in expanded clonotypes. Conclusive comparison of naive and antigen-experienced compartments was prevented by the profiling of bulk unsorted PBMCs. Observed TCR beta diversity per million T cells fell roughly linearly with age, and a significant reduction was already apparent by age around 36.

The chain uses TRBV24-1 and TRBJ2-1; the D region possibly corresponds to TRBD1 (6 bases align). Specimen: blood. The TCR was taken from a woman between 18 and 29 years old in good health. This receptor carries the CDR3 CATSDSPDRHNEQFF. The bases are TGTGCCACCAGTGATTCCCCGGACAGACACAATGAGCAGTTCTTC.